A selection of T cell receptor beta chains follows, all from one sample in a study of shared clonotypes between healthy human individuals. Clones were read by immunoSEQ multiplex PCR, and TCRdb kept only the in-frame ones, dropping some. The table lists roughly 2.1 million clones, 93% of them singletons, with 1.7% in the top ten. Sample: naive CD8+ T cells from PBMCs. All receptors derive from a man younger than 35 in good health. Some clones in this sample may be carry-over from other donors' samples. Each CDR3 is given with its conserved first and last residue. D genes are given only for firm matches.

J | D | V | DNA | CDR3
TRBJ2-7 | NA | TRBV2 | TGTGCCAGCAGGGGAACGGGACCTAGGTACGAGCAGTACTTC | CASRGTGPRYEQYF
TRBJ2-2 | TRBD2 | TRBV15 | TGTGCCACCAGCAGAACTAGCGGGTCCACCGGGGAGCTGTTTTTT | CATSRTSGSTGELFF
TRBJ2-7 | NA | TRBV14 | TGTGCCAGCAGCCAAGGGAGGACAGCTTTCTACGAGCAGTACTTC | CASSQGRTAFYEQYF
TRBJ2-7 | NA | TRBV10-1 | TGCGCCAGCAGTGAGTCTATCGAGCAGTACTTC | CASSESIEQYF
TRBJ2-7 | TRBD1 | TRBV2 | TGTGCCAGCAGAACCGGGACAGGTGCCTCCTACGAGCAGTACTTC | CASRTGTGASYEQYF
TRBJ2-1 | NA | TRBV9 | TGTGCCAGCAGCTATAACTCTTACCGCGAGCAGTTCTTC | CASSYNSYREQFF
TRBJ2-4 | TRBD1 | TRBV7-9 | TGTGCCAGCAGCTTAGGACAGGGTACCAACATTCAGTACTTC | CASSLGQGTNIQYF
TRBJ1-5 | NA | TRBV11-2 | TGTGCCAGCAGCTCCAGGGGTGGGAGCAATCAGCCCCAGCATTTT | CASSSRGGSNQPQHF
TRBJ2-7 | NA | TRBV28 | TGTGCCAGCAGTGCCCGTAGGGGAAACCTCGCACCCTACGAGCAGTACTTC | CASSARRGNLAPYEQYF
TRBJ2-2 | NA | TRBV9 | TGTGCCAGCAGTAAAACCGGGGAGCTGTTTTTT | CASSKTGELFF
TRBJ2-1 | TRBD2 | TRBV4-2 | TGTGCCAGCAGCCAAGATCCCGCGGGAGAGGAGAATGAGCAGTTCTTC | CASSQDPAGEENEQFF